This entry describes one T cell receptor beta chain. Antigen: not known. These data come from a study of post-analysis software for immune sequencing data. Whole-study context: There were relapsing-remitting, secondary progressive and progressive-relapsing multiple sclerosis among the disease courses included. Findings of the study overall: Multiple sclerosis was associated with a significant reduction in normalized Chao1 diversity relative to controls. TRBV5-6, TRBV5-1 and TRBV20-1 were among roughly 5 TRBV segments more frequent in patients than controls.

Germline lookup yields CDR1 MGHRA and CDR2 YSYEKL. V trimming: 0 bases; J trimming: 3 bases; junction bases outside the gene matches: 9. The CDR3 extends over 17 amino acids. Unique molecular identifiers were built into the TCR beta cDNA libraries. It was from roughly 0.93 to 9.6 million T cells that some 500,000 cDNA molecules came. TCRdb analysed the PCR reads with MiXCR anew, one entry per CDR3 protein. The sample has about 260,000 distinct CDR3 sequences; 36% are singletons. The chain uses TRBV4-1 and TRBJ1-2; 8 bases match TRBD1. This TCR derives from a girl aged 5-17 years with multiple sclerosis. The specimen sequenced was blood. CDR3 region: CASSQEGVRTGHYGYTF. The DNA of the CDR3 is TGCGCCAGCAGCCAAGAAGGGGTCAGGACAGGGCACTATGGCTACACCTTC.